Following are 14 T cell receptor beta chains from one sample sequenced in a study of beta chain features in type 1 diabetes (dated 2018 in TCRdb). Broad study findings and their caveats: A moderate but significant shortening of TCRB CDR3 length was observed in type 1 diabetes patients in all four CD4+ subsets.

No antigen has been assigned to these receptors. The library was made by the immunoSEQ multiplex PCR assay. The entire isolated RNA was reverse transcribed using the High Capacity cDNA Reverse Transcription Kit, and thus expressed TCRB transcripts were sequenced. TCRdb's version of the immuneACCESS table is confined to in-frame rearrangements and falls short of the full clone set. An unresolved V gene accounts for under half of the shortfall where checked; the remainder is of unknown origin. The sample table holds around 160,000 clones, of which approximately 10% were seen once. Of the sample, roughly 0.72% falls within the top ten clones. Sequencing was done on a sample of central memory CD4+ T cells from blood. The source of these receptors is a woman aged 30 to 39 with type 1 diabetes.

The chain joins TRBV25-1 to TRBJ2-3, with 11 bases fitting TRBD2. The CDR3 extends over 16 amino acids. CDR1 and CDR2 from the germline V gene are MGHDK and SYGVNS. V dropped 6 bases and J dropped 5; count of bases not matched to a gene: 10. The CDR3: CASRGTSGREEDTQYF. CDR3 nucleotides: TGTGCCAGCAGGGGCACTAGCGGGAGAGAGGAAGATACGCAGTATTTT.

The chain links TRBV6-4 to TRBJ2-4, with 7 bases aligning to TRBD1. With 6 bases clipped from V and 8 bases from J, the junction kept 10 bases outside the gene matches. Germline CDR1 MRHNA, CDR2 SNTAGT. This CDR3 has 14 residues. As DNA, the CDR3 is TGTGCCAGCAGCCTAGTAGGGGGCGATGACATTCAGTACTTC. This gives the protein CASSLVGGDDIQYF.

On this clone itself: The same CDR3 also results from other DNA sequences found in this sample. The chain combines TRBV5-8 with TRBJ1-2; D unclear. The CDR3 consists of 12 residues. The germline gives CDR1 SGHTS, CDR2 YDEGEE. With 4 bases removed from V and 5 bases from J, the gap between germline ends came to 9 bases. CDR3 nucleotides: TGTGCCAGCAGCCCACGAGGTTATGGCTACACCTTC. It yields the protein CASSPRGYGYTF.

The rearrangement joins TRBV6-5 to TRBJ2-7; 10 bases are a match to TRBD1. V trimming: 6 bases; J trimming: 1 base; junction bases outside the gene matches: 3. There are 14 residues in the CDR3. Germline loops: CDR1 MNHEY, CDR2 SVGAGI. The CDR3 DNA sequence: TGTGCCAGCAGGGGGACAGGGGCGTCCTACGAGCAGTACTTC. This translates into CASRGTGASYEQYF.

The rearrangement uses TRBV27 and TRBJ1-1; the D is unclear. V was clipped by 8 bases and J by 11 bases, with 15 bases between them. CDR1 and CDR2 from the germline V gene are MNHEY and SMNVEV (reference sequence). The CDR3 consists of 11 residues. CDR3 region: CASGSYSRAFF. The CDR3 region has the DNA TGTGCCAGCGGCTCGTATTCTAGGGCTTTCTTT.

This clone was found a few times. V gene TRBV7-3 combines with J gene TRBJ2-1, with a tentative D call TRBD2 (6 bases). Trimming cost V 2 bases and J 7 bases, with 15 bases left between them. Looked up from germline, CDR1 is SGHTA and CDR2 is FQGTGA. The CDR3 consists of 15 residues. CDR3 protein: CASSLFTGVGNEQFF. The CDR3 DNA sequence: TGTGCCAGCAGCTTATTTACGGGAGTGGGTAATGAGCAGTTCTTC.

This clone has only a few counts. The chain recombines TRBV5-1 with TRBJ2-2; D not certain. V lost 4 bases and J lost 3, with 7 bases in between. The CDR3 covers 13 residues. Germline values: CDR1 SGHRS, CDR2 YFSETQ. CDR3 in DNA: TGCGCCAGCAGCCCACAGTACACCGGGGAGCTGTTTTTT. As protein: CASSPQYTGELFF.

CDR3 nucleotide sequence: TGCAGCGTGGGGGGGCCCGGGGGTAAAAACACTGAAGCTTTCTTT. Residues: CSVGGPGGKNTEAFF. The rearrangement joins TRBV29-1 to TRBJ1-1; tentative D call: TRBD1 (6 bases). The V and J ends lost 6 bases and 2 bases respectively, with 19 bases between them. The CDR3 loop spans 15 amino acids. Germline-derived CDR1 and CDR2 are SQVTM and ANQGSEA.

This clone was seen a handful of times. CDR3 amino acids: CASRTGGYEQYF. The CDR3 DNA reads TGTGCCAGCAGGACAGGGGGTTACGAGCAGTACTTC. The chain has TRBV28 and TRBJ2-5; 9 nucleotides match TRBD1. The DNA end lines up better with TRBJ2-7; the J call may be wrong. CDR3 length: 12 residues. From germline, CDR1 is MDHEN and CDR2 SYDVKM.

This clone has at least ten counts. This chain joins TRBV11-2 and TRBJ2-1; 9 bases match TRBD2. The CDR3 runs 19 residues. Germline-derived CDR1 and CDR2 are SGHAT and FQNNGV. V shed 3 bases and J 0 bases; nucleotides not matched to a gene: 12. This CDR3 is CASSFDSASGVSSYNEQFF. In DNA form, the CDR3 reads TGTGCCAGCAGCTTTGATTCCGCTAGCGGGGTTAGCTCCTACAATGAGCAGTTCTTC.

The chain combines TRBV7-9 with TRBJ2-1; possibly TRBD2 for D (6 bases). The CDR3 is 15 amino acids. The V end was cut by 5 bases, the J end by 4 bases, with 15 bases between. Germline CDR1 and CDR2: SEHNR and FQNEAQ (reference sequence). CDR3 residues: CASSPPGGVYNEQFF. The CDR3 coding sequence is TGTGCCAGCAGCCCCCCTGGAGGGGTTTACAATGAGCAGTTCTTC.

This clone was picked up a small number of times. The chain recombines TRBV5-1 with TRBJ2-1; 9 bases match TRBD1. Unmatched junction bases numbered 3, after V lost 1 base and J lost 4 bases. In germline, CDR1 is SGHRS, CDR2 YFSETQ. The CDR3 runs 15 residues. The CDR3 loop is CASSLWDRDYNEQFF. In nucleotides, the CDR3 is TGCGCCAGCAGCTTGTGGGACAGGGATTACAATGAGCAGTTCTTC.

Many counts were recorded for this clone. CDR3 loop: CASSIPGERANVLTF. The DNA of the CDR3 is TGTGCCAGTAGTATTCCGGGAGAGCGGGCCAACGTCCTGACTTTC. The V gene is TRBV19, the J gene TRBJ2-6; tentatively, D is TRBD2 (6 bases). V lost 3 bases and J 5 bases, leaving 11 bases between the germline ends. Germline-derived CDR1 and CDR2 are LNHDA and SQIVND (reference sequence). The CDR3 is 15 residues long.

This clone was recorded a few times. The chain couples TRBV5-1 to TRBJ2-1; D not resolved. Germline V gene lookup returns CDR1 SGHRS and CDR2 YFSETQ. This CDR3 region has 17 residues. Trimming took off 0 bases at V and 2 bases at J, with 15 bases between the two ends. The CDR3 DNA reads as TGCGCCAGCAGCTTGGACACCGTACGCAACCCCTACAATGAGCAGTTCTTC. This sequence encodes CASSLDTVRNPYNEQFF.